This TCR beta chain was recorded in a study of graft-versus-host responses after intestinal transplantation. As for the study in general: Transplant recipients had multivisceral, liver-intestinal, or isolated intestinal grafts. The whole recipient group had anti-thymocyte globulin induction followed by tacrolimus and steroids for about three years.

Remarks on this clone: The antigen is not known.

To release intraepithelial and lamina propria lymphocytes, the graft tissue was processed. This CDR3 has 14 residues. V lost 2 bases and J lost 3, with 8 bases in between. Germline V gives CDR1 WNHNN, CDR2 SYGVQD (reference sequence). Notes on the study in general: Levels of circulating GvH clones at their peak were associated with early post-transplant HvG declines. Graft-donor T cell macrochimerism in patients accompanied high graft-versus-host to host-versus-graft clonal ratios in allografts.

Libraries were prepared by immunoSEQ multiplex PCR; TCRdb keeps only in-frame clonotypes and omits some of them. The data hold roughly 16,000 clones, with around three fifths observed a single time. The gene calls are TRBV10-1 and TRBJ1-5, with D possibly matching TRBD1 (6 bases). This material consisted of ileum tissue, taken 524 days after transplant. The TCR comes from a human patient who received an intestinal transplant, so some T cells may come from the graft donor. CDR3 nucleotide sequence: TGCGCCAGCAGTGAGAGGGGGTTCAATCAGCCCCAGCATTTT. The encoded protein is CASSERGFNQPQHF.